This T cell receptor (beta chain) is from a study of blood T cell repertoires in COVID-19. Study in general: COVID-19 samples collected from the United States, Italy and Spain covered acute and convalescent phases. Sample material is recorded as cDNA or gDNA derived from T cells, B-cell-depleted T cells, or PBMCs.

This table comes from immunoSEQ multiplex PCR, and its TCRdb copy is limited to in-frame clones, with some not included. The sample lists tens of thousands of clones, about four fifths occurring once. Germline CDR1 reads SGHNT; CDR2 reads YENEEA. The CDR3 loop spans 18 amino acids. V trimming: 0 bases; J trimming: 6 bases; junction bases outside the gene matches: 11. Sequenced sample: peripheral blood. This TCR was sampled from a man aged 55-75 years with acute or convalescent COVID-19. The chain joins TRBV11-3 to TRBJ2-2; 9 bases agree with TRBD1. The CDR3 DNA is TGTGCCAGCAGCTTAGACTACCGGGACAGGGTGTATGCCGGGGAGCTGTTTTTT. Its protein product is CASSLDYRDRVYAGELFF.